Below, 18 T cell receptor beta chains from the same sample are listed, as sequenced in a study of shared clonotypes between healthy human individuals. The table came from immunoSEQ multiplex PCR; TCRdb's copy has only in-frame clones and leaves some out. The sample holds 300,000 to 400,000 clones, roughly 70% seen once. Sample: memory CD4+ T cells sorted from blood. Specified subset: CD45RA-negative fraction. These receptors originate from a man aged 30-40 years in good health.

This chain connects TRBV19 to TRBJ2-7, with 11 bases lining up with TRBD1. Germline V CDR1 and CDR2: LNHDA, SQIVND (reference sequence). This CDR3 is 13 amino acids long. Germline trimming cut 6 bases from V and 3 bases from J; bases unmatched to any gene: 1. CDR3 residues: CASRGQGVYEQYF. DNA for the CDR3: TGTGCCAGTAGGGGACAGGGGGTCTACGAGCAGTACTTC.

The CDR3 loop reads CASSIDHRRDTIYF. DNA of the CDR3: TGTGCCAGTAGTATAGATCATCGGCGGGACACCATATATTTT. The chain combines TRBV19 with TRBJ1-3; D remains ambiguous. The germline gives CDR1 LNHDA, CDR2 SQIVND (reference sequence). The CDR3 is 14 residues long. V lost 0 bases and J 8 bases, leaving 11 bases between the germline ends.

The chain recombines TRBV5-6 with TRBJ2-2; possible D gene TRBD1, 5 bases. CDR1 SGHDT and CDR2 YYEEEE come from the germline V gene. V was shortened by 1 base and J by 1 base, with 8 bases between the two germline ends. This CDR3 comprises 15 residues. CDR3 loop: CASSLWQGNTGELFF. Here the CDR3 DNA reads TGTGCCAGCAGCTTGTGGCAGGGGAACACCGGGGAGCTGTTTTTT.

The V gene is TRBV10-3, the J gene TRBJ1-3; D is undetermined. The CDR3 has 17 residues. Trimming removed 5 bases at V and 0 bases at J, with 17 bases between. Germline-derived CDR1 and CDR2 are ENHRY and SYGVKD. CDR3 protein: CAISHPGWDDSGNTIYF. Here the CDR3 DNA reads TGTGCCATCAGTCACCCCGGCTGGGATGACTCTGGAAACACCATATATTTT.

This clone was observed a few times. This chain's CDR3 is CASSKGTGSGANVLTF. The CDR3 DNA sequence: TGTGCCAGCAGTAAGGGGACGGGATCTGGGGCCAACGTCCTGACTTTC. This rearrangement joins TRBV9 to TRBJ2-6; either TRBD1 or TRBD2 may fit D (5 bases each). The V and J ends lost 5 bases and 1 base respectively, with 13 bases between them. Germline V gene lookup returns CDR1 SGDLS and CDR2 YYNGEE. The CDR3 spans 16 residues. Drawing the rest from reference TRBV9 and TRBJ2-6, the complete variable domain is DSGVTQTPKHLITATGQRVTLRCSPRSGDLSVYWYQQSLDQGLQFLIQYYNGEERAKGNILERFSAQQFPDLHSELNLSSLELGDSALYFCASSKGTGSGANVLTFGAGSRLTVL.

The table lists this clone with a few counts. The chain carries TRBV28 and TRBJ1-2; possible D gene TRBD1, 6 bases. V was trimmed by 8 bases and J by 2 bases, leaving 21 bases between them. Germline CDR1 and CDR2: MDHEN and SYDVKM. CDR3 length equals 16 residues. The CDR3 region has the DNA TGTGCCAGCGGCCGGGTAGGCGGGGGGCCAAACTATGGCTACACCTTC. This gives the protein CASGRVGGGPNYGYTF.

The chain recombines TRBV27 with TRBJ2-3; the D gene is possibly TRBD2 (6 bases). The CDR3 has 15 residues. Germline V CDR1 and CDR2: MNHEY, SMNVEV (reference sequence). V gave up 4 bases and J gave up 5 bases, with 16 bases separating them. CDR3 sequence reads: CASSSSRLALDTQYF. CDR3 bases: TGTGCCAGCAGTTCAAGTAGGCTAGCGCTAGATACGCAGTATTTT.

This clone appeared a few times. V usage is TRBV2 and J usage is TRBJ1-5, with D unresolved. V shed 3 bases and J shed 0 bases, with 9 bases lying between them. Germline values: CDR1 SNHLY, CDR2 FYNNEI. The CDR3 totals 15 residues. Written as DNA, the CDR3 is TGTGCCAGCAGTGACGATACTGTTAGCAATCAGCCCCAGCATTTT. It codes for CASSDDTVSNQPQHF.

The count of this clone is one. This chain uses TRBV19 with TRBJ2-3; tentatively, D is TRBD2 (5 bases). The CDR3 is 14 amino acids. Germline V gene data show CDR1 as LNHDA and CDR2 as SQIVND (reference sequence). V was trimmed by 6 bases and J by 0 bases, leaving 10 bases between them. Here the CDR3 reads CASSESGSTDTQYF. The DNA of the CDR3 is TGTGCCAGTAGCGAGAGCGGCAGCACAGATACGCAGTATTTT.

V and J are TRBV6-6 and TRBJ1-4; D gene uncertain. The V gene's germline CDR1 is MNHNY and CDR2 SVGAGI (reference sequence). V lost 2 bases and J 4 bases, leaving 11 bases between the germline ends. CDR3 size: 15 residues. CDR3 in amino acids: CASSYPSTGNEKLFF. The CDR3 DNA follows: TGTGCCAGCAGTTACCCTTCGACGGGTAATGAAAAACTGTTTTTT.

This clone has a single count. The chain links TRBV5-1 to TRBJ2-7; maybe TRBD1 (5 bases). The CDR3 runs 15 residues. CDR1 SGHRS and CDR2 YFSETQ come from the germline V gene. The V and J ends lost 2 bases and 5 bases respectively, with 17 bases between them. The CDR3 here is CASSFQSRVLNEQYF. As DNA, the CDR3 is TGCGCCAGCAGCTTCCAAAGCAGGGTATTGAACGAGCAGTACTTC. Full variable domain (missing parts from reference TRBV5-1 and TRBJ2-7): KAGVTQTPRYLIKTRGQQVTLSCSPISGHRSVSWYQQTPGQGLQFLFEYFSETQRNKGNFPGRFSGRQFSNSRSEMNVSTLELGDSALYLCASSFQSRVLNEQYFGPGTRLTVT.

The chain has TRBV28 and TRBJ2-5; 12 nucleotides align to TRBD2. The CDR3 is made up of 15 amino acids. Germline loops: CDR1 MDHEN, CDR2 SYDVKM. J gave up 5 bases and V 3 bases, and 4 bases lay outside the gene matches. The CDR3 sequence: CASSFRLAGAETQYF. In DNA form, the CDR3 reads TGTGCCAGCAGTTTTCGACTAGCGGGAGCGGAGACCCAGTACTTC. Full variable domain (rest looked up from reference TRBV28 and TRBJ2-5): DVKVTQSSRYLVKRTGEKVFLECVQDMDHENMFWYRQDPGLGLRLIYFSYDVKMKEKGDIPEGYSVSREKKERFSLILESASTNQTSMYLCASSFRLAGAETQYFGPGTRLLVL.

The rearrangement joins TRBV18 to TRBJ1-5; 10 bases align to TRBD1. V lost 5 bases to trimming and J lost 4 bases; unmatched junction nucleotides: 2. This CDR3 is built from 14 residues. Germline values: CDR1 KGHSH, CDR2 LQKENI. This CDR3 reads CASSMGQGNQPQHF. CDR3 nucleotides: TGTGCCAGCTCAATGGGACAGGGGAATCAGCCCCAGCATTTT.

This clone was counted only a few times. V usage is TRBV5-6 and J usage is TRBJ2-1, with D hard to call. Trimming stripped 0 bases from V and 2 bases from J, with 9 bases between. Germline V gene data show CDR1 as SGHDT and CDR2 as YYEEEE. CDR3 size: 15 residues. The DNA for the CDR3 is TGTGCCAGCAGCTTGGAGGAGTATGCCTACAATGAGCAGTTCTTC. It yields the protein CASSLEEYAYNEQFF. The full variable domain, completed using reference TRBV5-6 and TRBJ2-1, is DAGVTQSPTHLIKTRGQQVTLRCSPKSGHDTVSWYQQALGQGPQFIFQYYEEEERQRGNFPDRFSGHQFPNYSSELNVNALLLGDSALYLCASSLEEYAYNEQFFGPGTRLTVL.

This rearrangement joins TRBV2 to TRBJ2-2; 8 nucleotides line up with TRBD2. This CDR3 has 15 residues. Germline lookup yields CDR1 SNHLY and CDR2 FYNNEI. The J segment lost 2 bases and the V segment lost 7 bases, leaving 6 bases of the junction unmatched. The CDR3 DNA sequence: TGTGCCAGCACTAGACTAGCGCAAAACACCGGGGAGCTGTTTTTT. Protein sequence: CASTRLAQNTGELFF.

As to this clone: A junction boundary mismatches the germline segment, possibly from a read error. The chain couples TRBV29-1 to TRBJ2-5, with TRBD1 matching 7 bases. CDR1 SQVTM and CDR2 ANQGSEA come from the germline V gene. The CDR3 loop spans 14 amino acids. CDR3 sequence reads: CGVTNGQVRETQYF. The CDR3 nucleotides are TGCGGCGTAACGAACGGACAGGTGCGCGAGACCCAGTACTTC.

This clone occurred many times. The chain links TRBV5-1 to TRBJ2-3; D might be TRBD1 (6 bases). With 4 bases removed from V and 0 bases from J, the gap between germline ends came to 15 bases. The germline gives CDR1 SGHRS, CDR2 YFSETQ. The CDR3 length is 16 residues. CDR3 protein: CASSPSGTTSTDTQYF. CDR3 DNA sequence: TGCGCCAGCAGCCCCTCCGGGACAACTAGCACAGATACGCAGTATTTT.

CDR3 in amino acids: CASSLGAGGPDTQYF. In DNA, the CDR3 is TGTGCCAGCAGCTTAGGTGCGGGAGGGCCAGATACGCAGTATTTT. The chain carries TRBV11-1 and TRBJ2-3, with TRBD2 matching over 9 bases. The CDR3 spans 15 residues. The V and J ends lost 1 base and 4 bases, in that order; junction bases with no gene match: 3. The germline gives CDR1 SGHAT, CDR2 FQDESV (reference sequence). Supplemented by reference TRBV11-1 and TRBJ2-3, the full variable domain reads EAEVAQSPRYKITEKSQAVAFWCDPISGHATLYWYRQILGQGPELLVQFQDESVVDDSQLPKDRFSAERLKGVDSTLKIQPAELGDSAMYLCASSLGAGGPDTQYFGPGTRLTVL.